Below, one TCR beta chain is given with its context. Its antigen remains unknown. Assay used: immunoSEQ multiplex PCR; TCRdb lists only in-frame clones, some missing. Of 110,000 or so clones in the sample, approximately 84% were seen once. This entry comes from a study of radiotherapy plus CTLA-4 blockade in lung cancer. As for the study in general: Among enrolled patients, under 20% responded and 25% to 35% achieved disease control. Study observations and caveats: Researchers report tumor-derived TCR clones expanding in blood after radiotherapy plus ipilimumab.

Ipilimumab CTLA-4 blockade and focal radiation were given to patients with chemo-refractory metastatic non-small-cell lung cancer. CDR3 length: 12 amino acids. V gave up 11 bases and J gave up 5 bases; unmatched junction bases: 5. CDR1 is LNHDA and CDR2 is SQIVND in the germline V gene (reference sequence). This material consisted of peripheral blood, taken from a patient treated with radiotherapy plus ipilimumab. The V gene is TRBV19, the J gene TRBJ1-5; 8 bases are a match to TRBD1. This sequence was found in a human donor with non-small cell lung cancer who had a partial response to radiotherapy plus ipilimumab. The CDR3 protein is CASRQGHQPQHF. CDR3 in DNA: TGTGCCTCAAGACAGGGGCATCAGCCCCAGCATTTT. Combining the CDR3 with reference TRBV19 and TRBJ1-5 gives the whole variable domain DGGITQSPKYLFRKEGQNVTLSCEQNLNHDAMYWYRQDPGQGLRLIYYSQIVNDFQKGDIAEGYSVSREKKESFPLTVTSAQKNPTAFYLCASRQGHQPQHFGDGTRLSIL.